This is a list of T cell receptor beta chains from one sample in a study of T cell repertoires in cytomegalovirus infection. Using its own MiXCR run on the reads, TCRdb lists one record per CDR3 protein. The sample shows 150,000 to 160,000 distinct CDR3 sequences, around 22% of them seen only once. The sequenced sample was PBMCs. All receptors derive from a human donor in good health (CMV status not recorded). Some clones in this sample may be carry-over from other donors' samples. CDR3s leave out the opening cysteine and the closing phenylalanine or tryptophan.

CDR3 length	V gene	CDR3 protein
11	TRBV29-1	SVAGQGVTEAF
14	TRBV20-1	SVGGPWGGLNEKLF
15	TRBV12-3/TRBV12-4	ASSPDILSGGVYEQY
15	TRBV7-3	ASSSGSASGMDNEQF
10	TRBV4-1	ASSHGGLGYT
12	TRBV9	ASSGGAGYNEQF
11	TRBV7-9	ASSSGGRGEQY
12	TRBV6-1	ASGTGTSPDTQY
13	TRBV15	ATSRDPLSNQPQH
10	TRBV7-2	ASSLQGNTIY
12	TRBV30	AWSRSWSYNEQF
15	TRBV6-2/TRBV6-3	ASTVPGTGPWTTEAF
15	TRBV28	ASSPAGTGDSGNTIY
14	TRBV14	ASSPRPGVNTGELF
15	TRBV19	ANSIGPQLGVDNEQF
9	TRBV28	ASGSRNEQF
11	TRBV28	ASSLFSPDTQY
13	TRBV7-8	ASSLVAGGPLEQY
12	TRBV7-6	ASSLLAGEETQY
12	TRBV7-3	ASSPDNSNQPQH
10	TRBV27	ASGTSNQPQH
12	TRBV28	ASSLDWTDYEQY
12	TRBV7-2	ASSLRGAAGELF
12	TRBV2	ASSEAGGINDQF
11	TRBV30	AWRGLAYNEQF
16	TRBV6-2/TRBV6-3	ASELPSNRRGSTDTQY
10	TRBV7-2	ASSLGVGKAF
14	TRBV7-2	ASSRGGASGGNEQF
12	TRBV18	ASSPMDTNTEAF
9	TRBV12-3/TRBV12-4	ASKLGVGYT
15	TRBV18	ASSPRAGGNSYNEQF
14	TRBV27	ASTFGAGFPYNEQF
12	TRBV5-5	ASSLGVGAQPQH
13	TRBV20-1	SASLTAYSNQPQH
14	TRBV7-9	ASSLARRERGETQY
13	TRBV5-6	ASSLGTSGVNEQF
12	TRBV7-9	ASSIAGSRETQY
11	TRBV20-1	SAGLAASYEQY
13	TRBV12-3/TRBV12-4	ASSPIWASEETQY
16	TRBV7-8	ASSTPGASQTSTDTQY
9	TRBV29-1	SAVNQETQY
14	TRBV11-2	ASSLLQANSGNTIY
15	TRBV28	ASSSYTGQRGRNEQF
12	TRBV7-2	ASSFRDRTYEQY
11	TRBV28	ATVRGPYYEQY
16	TRBV6-2/TRBV6-3	ASSRLETFLSRDYEQY
11	TRBV20-1	SVHPGGLDEQY
15	TRBV24-1	ATSDQRRIAKNQPQH